Following are 14 T cell receptor beta chains from one sample sequenced in a study of blood T cell repertoires in COVID-19. The assay was immunoSEQ multiplex PCR, and TCRdb's table has in-frame clones only and misses some. This repertoire shows a few hundred thousand clones, roughly nine tenths found once; its top ten account for roughly 1%. Input material: PBMCs or T cells enriched from blood (not recorded which). These TCRs come from a man between 18 and 29 years old who had recovered from COVID-19.

The rearrangement joins TRBV3-1 (or the pseudogene TRBV3-2) to TRBJ2-3, with D maybe TRBD2 (7 bases). The V gene's germline CDR1 is LGHDT and CDR2 YNNKEL (reference sequence). The CDR3 is 16 residues long. Trimming took off 2 bases at V and 6 bases at J, with 18 bases between the two ends. Written as DNA, the CDR3 is TGTGCCAGCAGCCAAAATGTAGCGGAGGGGGGGGATACGCAGTATTTT. Translating it yields CASSQNVAEGGDTQYF.

CDR3 amino acids: CASSESRTGGIYEQYF. CDR3 DNA sequence: TGCGCCAGCAGTGAGTCGCGAACAGGGGGCATCTACGAGCAGTACTTC. The V gene is TRBV10-1, the J gene TRBJ2-7; 9 nucleotides match TRBD1. The CDR3 runs 16 residues. CDR1 and CDR2 (germline): WNHNN, SYGVQD (reference sequence). V shed 0 bases, J shed 3 bases, and the junction held 6 bases outside the gene matches.

This chain links TRBV5-5 with TRBJ2-1; 9 nucleotides line up with TRBD1. The CDR3 spans 18 residues. CDR1 and CDR2 from the germline V gene are SGHKS and YYEKEE (reference sequence). V dropped 4 bases and J dropped 0; count of bases not matched to a gene: 11. This CDR3 is CASSPPWTGDGSYNEQFF. The CDR3 nucleotides read TGTGCCAGCAGCCCGCCATGGACAGGGGATGGCTCCTACAATGAGCAGTTCTTC.

For this clone: The same CDR3 can be traced to other DNA sequences in this sample. The gene calls are TRBV6-5 and TRBJ2-7; 9 nucleotides line up with TRBD1. The germline gives CDR1 MNHEY, CDR2 SVGAGI. Unmatched junction bases numbered 4, after V lost 6 bases and J lost 4 bases. This CDR3 is 13 amino acids long. The DNA of the CDR3 is TGTGCCAGCAGCCAGACAGGGGGTTACGAGCAGTACTTC. Translated: CASSQTGGYEQYF.

The chain couples TRBV6-5 to TRBJ1-6; D gene ambiguous. Trimming shortened V by 2 bases and J by 9 bases, and 8 bases separated the two germline ends. This CDR3 contains 13 residues. Germline CDR1 reads MNHEY; CDR2 reads SVGAGI. The CDR3: CASSYDEGSPLHF. For the CDR3, the DNA is TGTGCCAGCAGTTACGATGAGGGTTCACCCCTCCACTTT.

The V and J genes are TRBV7-6 and TRBJ1-1; 7 nucleotides match TRBD1. V lost 0 bases, J lost 8 bases, and 15 bases stayed unmatched. Germline CDR1 reads SGHVS; CDR2 reads FNYEAQ. This CDR3 comprises 17 residues. DNA for the CDR3: TGTGCCAGCAGCTTAGCCCCTTCCGGGACAGTATCCCCAGAAGCTTTCTTT. Translated, it gives CASSLAPSGTVSPEAFF. Combining the CDR3 with reference TRBV7-6 and TRBJ1-1 gives the whole variable domain GAGVSQSPRYKVTKRGQDVALRCDPISGHVSLYWYRQALGQGPEFLTYFNYEAQQDKSGLPNDRFSAERPEGSISTLTIQRTEQRDSAMYRCASSLAPSGTVSPEAFFGQGTRLTVV.

In its sample, this clone was seen once. As DNA, the CDR3 is TGTGCCAGCAGCTTGCCGTTGAACACCGGGGAGCTGTTTTTT. Its protein product is CASSLPLNTGELFF. The chain uses TRBV5-4 and TRBJ2-2; no clear D. This CDR3 spans 14 amino acids. V shed 1 base and J shed 1 base, with 5 bases lying between them. Germline CDR1 is SGHNT and CDR2 is YYREEE (reference sequence).

This sequence joins TRBV9 and TRBJ2-7; D remains ambiguous. The CDR3 length is 14 residues. CDR1 is SGDLS, CDR2 YYNGEE, per germline. V lost 0 bases, J lost 0 bases, and 7 bases lay in between. The CDR3 DNA sequence: TGTGCCAGCAGCGTAGATCGAGGCTCCTACGAGCAGTACTTC. Its protein product is CASSVDRGSYEQYF.

This chain links TRBV29-1 with TRBJ2-7; D perhaps matches TRBD1 (5 bases). Trimming took 4 bases from V and 3 from J, leaving 13 bases between them. This CDR3 is 13 amino acids long. From germline, CDR1 is SQVTM and CDR2 ANQGSEA. CDR3 coding DNA: TGCAGCGTTGCGAGACAGCTAAACTACGAGCAGTACTTC. Residues: CSVARQLNYEQYF.

About this clone itself: Other DNA sequences of this sample code for an identical CDR3. The chain has TRBV9 and TRBJ2-3; TRBD2 matches 9 bases. This CDR3 has 15 amino acids. With V trimmed by 3 bases and J by 5 bases, 7 bases remained unmatched. Germline V lookup: CDR1 SGDLS, CDR2 YYNGEE. The CDR3 sequence: CASSARGGQGDTQYF. CDR3 sequence (DNA): TGTGCCAGCAGCGCGCGGGGGGGCCAGGGAGATACGCAGTATTTT. Filled out from reference TRBV9 and TRBJ2-3, the complete variable domain reads DSGVTQTPKHLITATGQRVTLRCSPRSGDLSVYWYQQSLDQGLQFLIQYYNGEERAKGNILERFSAQQFPDLHSELNLSSLELGDSALYFCASSARGGQGDTQYFGPGTRLTVL.

The V call is TRBV2, the J call TRBJ2-5, with 7 bases that match TRBD2. CDR1 and CDR2 (germline): SNHLY, FYNNEI. This CDR3 contains 14 residues. The V gene end was trimmed by 6 bases and the J gene end by 1 base; junction bases not matched to a gene: 5. CDR3 nucleotide sequence: TGTGCCAGCAGACCCGGACTAGTCCAAGAGACCCAGTACTTC. Encoded protein: CASRPGLVQETQYF.

V and J are TRBV11-2 and TRBJ2-1; 7 positions match TRBD2. After removal of 4 bases from V and 6 bases from J, the junction contained 3 bases not matched to a gene. The germline gives CDR1 SGHAT, CDR2 FQNNGV. This CDR3 is built from 13 residues. The DNA for the CDR3 is TGTGCCAGCAGCTCGACTAGCCCCAATGAGCAGTTCTTC. Translated, it gives CASSSTSPNEQFF. Full variable domain (outside the CDR3, taken from reference TRBV11-2 and TRBJ2-1): EAGVAQSPRYKIIEKRQSVAFWCNPISGHATLYWYQQILGQGPKLLIQFQNNGVVDDSQLPKDRFSAERLKGVDSTLKIQPAKLEDSAVYLCASSSTSPNEQFFGPGTRLTVL.

The chain is built from TRBV6-5 and TRBJ1-1, with no clear D. Germline values: CDR1 MNHEY, CDR2 SVGAGI. Trimming took off 4 bases at V and 1 base at J, with 13 bases between the two ends. The CDR3 loop spans 15 amino acids. In DNA, the CDR3 is TGTGCCAGCAGTTTGCTGATGGCAGGGAACACTGAAGCTTTCTTT. Translating it yields CASSLLMAGNTEAFF.

This chain uses TRBV6-5 with TRBJ2-7, with D possibly matching TRBD2 (5 bases). Between the trimmed V and J ends, which lost 6 bases and 2 bases, there was a span of 17 bases. The CDR3 has 15 amino acids. CDR1 MNHEY and CDR2 SVGAGI come from the germline V gene. CDR3 bases: TGTGCCAGCAGATTCCTAGCTGAGATAACCTACGAGCAGTACTTC. It specifies CASRFLAEITYEQYF.